This T cell receptor beta chain was captured by sequencing in a study of vaccination and CD4 T cells after COVID-19. Study-level background: Everyone enrolled got two doses of BNT162b2 or mRNA-1273 vaccine.

The table lists this clonotype with a few counts. Its antigen remains unidentified. Sequencing of DNA taken from cultured CD4+ T cells relied on the Oncomine TCR Beta short-read assay. TCRdb reanalysed the PCR reads using MiXCR and keeps one entry per CDR3 protein. Found here are 10,000 or so distinct CDR3 sequences, 32% of them singletons; the top ten hold about 31%. The CDR3 loop spans 15 amino acids. The germline gives CDR1 DFQATT, CDR2 SNEGSKA (reference sequence). J was trimmed by 3 bases and V by 4 bases; bases with no gene match: 8. Treatment defined: approximately 9-day PBMC culture with coronavirus spike peptide pools or control peptides (ViraFEST assay).

This clonotype was sampled from a human donor with COVID-19. Sequenced: cultured CD4+ T cells from blood. V and J are TRBV20-1 and TRBJ2-2, with 7 bases matching TRBD1. The CDR3: CSAKDRTSYTGELFF. The CDR3 DNA is TGCAGTGCTAAGGACAGGACCTCGTACACCGGGGAGCTGTTTTTT.